The 4 T cell receptor beta chains listed next were all sequenced from one sample in a study of blood T cell repertoires in COVID-19. Sequencing used immunoSEQ multiplex PCR; TCRdb keeps in-frame clones, though not all of them. The sample lists about 160,000 clones; less than 85% were seen once. Material for sequencing was peripheral blood. These receptors were taken from a human donor with acute or convalescent COVID-19. The donor label of this sample is uncertain.

This chain connects TRBV11-1 to TRBJ2-5, with D possibly TRBD2 on 5 matching bases. Trimming cost V 5 bases and J 4 bases, with 11 bases left between them. Germline values: CDR1 SGHAT, CDR2 FQDESV (reference sequence). The CDR3 spans 13 residues. For the CDR3, the DNA is TGTGCCAGCAGCCTGTCGCGGGTAGAGACCCAGTACTTC. Its protein is CASSLSRVETQYF.

The chain combines TRBV30 with TRBJ2-1; a weak D match, TRBD2 (5 bases). The CDR3 is 11 amino acids. Trimming pared 2 bases from V and 9 bases from J, leaving 8 bases between. CDR1 is GTSNPN, CDR2 SVGIG, per germline (reference sequence). Here the CDR3 DNA reads TGTGCCTGGAGTCAGCGGACTGAGCAGTTCTTC. It encodes CAWSQRTEQFF.

The V and J genes are TRBV7-9 and TRBJ1-3, with D unresolved. Germline V gene data show CDR1 as SEHNR and CDR2 as FQNEAQ (reference sequence). V gave up 3 bases and J gave up 0 bases, with 12 bases separating them. There are 16 residues in the CDR3. In DNA form, the CDR3 reads TGTGCCAGCAGCTTCATCCACCCGGGCTCTGGAAACACCATATATTTT. Protein sequence: CASSFIHPGSGNTIYF.

This chain connects TRBV27 to TRBJ1-4; TRBD1 agrees at 11 bases. V was clipped by 1 base and J by 7 bases; unmatched bases: 2. Germline loops: CDR1 MNHEY, CDR2 SMNVEV (reference sequence). This CDR3 comprises 15 residues. DNA for the CDR3: TGTGCCAGCAGTTTATGGGGACAGGGGGGTGAAAAACTGTTTTTT. This sequence encodes CASSLWGQGGEKLFF.